This T cell receptor (beta chain) emerged from a study of blood T cell repertoires in COVID-19. Study in general: PBMCs, B-cell-depleted T cells, or T cells provided the cDNA or gDNA that made up the material.

Source study methods: Reference gene primer amplification yielded estimated nucleated cell counts. The table came from immunoSEQ multiplex PCR; TCRdb's copy has only in-frame clones and leaves some out. The V and J calls and clone size come from that table; D and trimming were worked out from the DNA. The table has some 70,000 clones, 82% seen once. This clone was seen once. The CDR3 extends over 14 amino acids. Per germline, CDR1 LNHDA and CDR2 SQIVND (reference sequence). V was clipped by 6 bases and J by 0 bases; unmatched bases: 2. The chain joins TRBV19 to TRBJ2-1; 7 bases match TRBD1. The sequence was collected from a man aged 55 to 70 with acute or convalescent COVID-19. Material: peripheral blood. The CDR3 loop reads CASRDRSSYNEQFF. CDR3 nucleotide sequence: TGTGCCAGTAGGGACAGGAGCTCCTACAATGAGCAGTTCTTC.